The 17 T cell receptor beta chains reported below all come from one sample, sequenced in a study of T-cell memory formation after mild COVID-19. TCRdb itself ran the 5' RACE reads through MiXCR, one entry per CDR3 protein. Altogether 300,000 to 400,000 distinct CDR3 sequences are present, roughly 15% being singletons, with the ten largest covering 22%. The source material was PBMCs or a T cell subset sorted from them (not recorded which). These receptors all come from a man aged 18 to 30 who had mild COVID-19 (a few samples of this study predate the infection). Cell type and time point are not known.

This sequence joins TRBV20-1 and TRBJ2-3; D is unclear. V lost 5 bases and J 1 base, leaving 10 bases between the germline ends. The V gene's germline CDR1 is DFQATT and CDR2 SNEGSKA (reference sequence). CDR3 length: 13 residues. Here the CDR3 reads CSAEPPGTDTQYF. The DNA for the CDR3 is TGCAGTGCTGAGCCCCCGGGCACAGATACGCAGTATTTT.

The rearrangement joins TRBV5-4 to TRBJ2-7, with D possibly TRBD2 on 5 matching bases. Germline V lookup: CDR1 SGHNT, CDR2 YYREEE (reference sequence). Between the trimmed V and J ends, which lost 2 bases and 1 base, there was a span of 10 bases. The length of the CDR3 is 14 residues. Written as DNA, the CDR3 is TGTGCCAGCAGCTTTTTCGGGAATTCCTACGAGCAGTACTTC. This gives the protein CASSFFGNSYEQYF.

The CDR3, as DNA: TGTGCCAGCGAAGACAGGGATGGAGGTTACGAGCAGTACTTC. This gives the protein CASEDRDGGYEQYF. The chain employs TRBV19 and TRBJ2-7; TRBD1 matches 7 bases. Germline V CDR1 and CDR2: LNHDA, SQIVND (reference sequence). The CDR3 runs 14 residues. Unmatched junction bases numbered 12, after V lost 9 bases and J lost 4 bases.

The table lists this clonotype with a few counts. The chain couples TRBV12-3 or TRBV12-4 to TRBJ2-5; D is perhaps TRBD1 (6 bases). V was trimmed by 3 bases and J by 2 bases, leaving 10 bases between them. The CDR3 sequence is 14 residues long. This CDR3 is CASSFLDSQETQYF. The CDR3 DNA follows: TGTGCCAGCAGTTTCTTGGACAGTCAAGAGACCCAGTACTTC.

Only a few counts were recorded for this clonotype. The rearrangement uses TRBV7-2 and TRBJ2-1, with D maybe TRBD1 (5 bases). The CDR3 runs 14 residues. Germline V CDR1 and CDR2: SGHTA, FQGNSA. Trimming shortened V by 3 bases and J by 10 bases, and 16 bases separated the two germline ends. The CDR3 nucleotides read TGTGCCAGCAGCTTGCCCTACAAAGGGGAAGAGCAGTTCTTC. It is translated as CASSLPYKGEEQFF.

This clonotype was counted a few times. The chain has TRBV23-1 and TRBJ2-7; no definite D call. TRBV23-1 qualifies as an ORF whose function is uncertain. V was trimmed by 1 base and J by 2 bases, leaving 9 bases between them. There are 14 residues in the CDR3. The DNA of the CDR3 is TGCGCCAGCAGTCAATGGTCGTTACCCTACGAGCAGTACTTC. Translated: CASSQWSLPYEQYF.

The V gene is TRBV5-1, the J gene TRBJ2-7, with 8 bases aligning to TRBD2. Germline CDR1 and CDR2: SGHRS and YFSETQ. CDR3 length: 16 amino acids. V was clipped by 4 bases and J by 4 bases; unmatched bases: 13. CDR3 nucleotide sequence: TGCGCCAGCAGCCCATCAAGCGGGGGCAGGGGTTACGAGCAGTACGTC. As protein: CASSPSSGGRGYEQYV.

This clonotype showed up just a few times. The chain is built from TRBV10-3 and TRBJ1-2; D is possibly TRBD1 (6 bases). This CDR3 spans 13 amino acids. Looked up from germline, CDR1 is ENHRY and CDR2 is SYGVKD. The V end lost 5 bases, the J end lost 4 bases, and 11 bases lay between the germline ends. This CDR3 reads CAISLTGGYGYTF. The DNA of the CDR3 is TGTGCCATCAGTCTGACAGGAGGCTATGGCTACACCTTC.

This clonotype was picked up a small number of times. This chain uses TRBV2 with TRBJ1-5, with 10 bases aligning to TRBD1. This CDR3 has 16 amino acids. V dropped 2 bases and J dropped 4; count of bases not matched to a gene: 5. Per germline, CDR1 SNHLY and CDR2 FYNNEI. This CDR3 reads CASSELTGGLNQPQHF. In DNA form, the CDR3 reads TGTGCCAGCAGTGAATTGACAGGGGGCCTAAATCAGCCCCAGCATTTT. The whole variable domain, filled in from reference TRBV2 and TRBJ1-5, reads EPEVTQTPSHQVTQMGQEVILRCVPISNHLYFYWYRQILGQKVEFLVSFYNNEISEKSEIFDDQFSVERPDGSNFTLKIRSTKLEDSAMYFCASSELTGGLNQPQHFGDGTRLSIL.

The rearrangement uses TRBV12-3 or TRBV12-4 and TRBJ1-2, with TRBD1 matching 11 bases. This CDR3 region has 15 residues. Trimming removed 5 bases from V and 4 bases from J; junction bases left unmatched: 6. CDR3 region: CASSPGQGASYGYTF. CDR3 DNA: TGTGCCAGCAGTCCCGGACAGGGGGCCTCCTATGGCTACACCTTC.

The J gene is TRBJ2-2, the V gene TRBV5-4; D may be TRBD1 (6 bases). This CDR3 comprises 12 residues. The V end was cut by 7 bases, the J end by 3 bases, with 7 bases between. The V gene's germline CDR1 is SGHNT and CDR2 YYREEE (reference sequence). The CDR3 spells CASHRDTGELFF. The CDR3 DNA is TGTGCCAGCCACAGGGACACCGGGGAGCTGTTTTTT.

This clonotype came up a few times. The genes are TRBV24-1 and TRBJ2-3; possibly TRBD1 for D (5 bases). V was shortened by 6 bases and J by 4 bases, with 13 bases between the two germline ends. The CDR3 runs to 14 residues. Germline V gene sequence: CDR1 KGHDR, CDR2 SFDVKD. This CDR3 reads CATSSTLTADTQYF. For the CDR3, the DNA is TGTGCCACCAGTTCGACTCTGACAGCAGATACGCAGTATTTT.

The CDR3 coding sequence is TGTGCCAGCAGCGGGGGACCAGGATGGACCGGGGAGCTGTTTTTT. Amino acid sequence: CASSGGPGWTGELFF. The rearrangement links TRBV9 to TRBJ2-2; D tentatively fits TRBD1 or TRBD2 (5 bases each). Germline CDR1 and CDR2: SGDLS and YYNGEE. The CDR3 is 15 amino acids. V dropped 3 bases and J dropped 5 bases, with 14 bases sitting between them.

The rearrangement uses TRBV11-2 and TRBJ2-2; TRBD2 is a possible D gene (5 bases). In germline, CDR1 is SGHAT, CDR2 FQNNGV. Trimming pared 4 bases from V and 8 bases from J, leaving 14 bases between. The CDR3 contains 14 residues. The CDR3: CASSSDLTWGELFF. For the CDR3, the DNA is TGTGCCAGCAGCTCGGACTTAACGTGGGGGGAGCTGTTTTTT.

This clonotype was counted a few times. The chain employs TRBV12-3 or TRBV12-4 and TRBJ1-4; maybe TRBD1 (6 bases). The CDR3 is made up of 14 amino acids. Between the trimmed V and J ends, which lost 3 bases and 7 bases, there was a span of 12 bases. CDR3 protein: CASSFSGAGEKLFF. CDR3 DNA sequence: TGTGCCAGCAGTTTCTCGGGGGCCGGTGAAAAACTGTTTTTT.

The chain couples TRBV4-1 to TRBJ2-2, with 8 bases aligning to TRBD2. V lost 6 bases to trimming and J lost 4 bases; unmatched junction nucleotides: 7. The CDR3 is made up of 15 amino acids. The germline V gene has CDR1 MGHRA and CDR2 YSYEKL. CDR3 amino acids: CASRTRTSPTGELFF. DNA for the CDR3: TGCGCCAGCAGAACTAGGACTAGCCCCACCGGGGAGCTGTTTTTT.

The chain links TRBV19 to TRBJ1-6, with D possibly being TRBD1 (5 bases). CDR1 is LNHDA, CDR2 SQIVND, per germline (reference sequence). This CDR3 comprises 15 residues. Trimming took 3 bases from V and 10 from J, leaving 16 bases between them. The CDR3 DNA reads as TGTGCCAGTAGTATCAGGGACCTCCGGGGGTCACCCCTCCACTTT. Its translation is CASSIRDLRGSPLHF.